These 29 T cell receptor beta chains share one sample of origin, sequenced in a study of T cell changes during pregnancy in multiple sclerosis. The repertoire was sequenced with immunoSEQ multiplex PCR; TCRdb's copy has only in-frame clones and lacks some. This repertoire shows 110,000 or so clones, roughly 92% found once; its top ten account for 6.2%. The sequenced sample was peripheral blood, obtained before pregnancy. The receptors were sampled from a female donor with multiple sclerosis, enrolled in a pregnancy study.

The chain employs TRBV5-6 and TRBJ1-1; 7 bases fit TRBD1. The germline gives CDR1 SGHDT, CDR2 YYEEEE. Unmatched junction bases numbered 4, after V lost 2 bases and J lost 9 bases. The CDR3 runs to 12 residues. The CDR3 reads CASSFGTEQAFF. The CDR3 coding sequence is TGTGCCAGCAGCTTCGGGACAGAGCAAGCTTTCTTT.

The chain uses TRBV2 and TRBJ1-4; maybe TRBD1 (6 bases). Germline loops: CDR1 SNHLY, CDR2 FYNNEI. Trimming stripped 7 bases from V and 8 bases from J, with 17 bases between. The length of the CDR3 is 14 residues. This chain's CDR3 is CASKNTGSTEKLFF. The CDR3 nucleotides read TGTGCCAGCAAAAATACAGGGTCTACGGAAAAACTGTTTTTT.

The rearrangement joins TRBV5-1 to TRBJ2-2; 8 bases align to TRBD2. Losses at the gene ends were 0 bases for V and 4 bases for J; bases not matched to a gene: 5. The CDR3 loop spans 16 amino acids. CDR1 SGHRS and CDR2 YFSETQ come from the germline V gene. DNA for the CDR3: TGCGCCAGCAGCTTGGGAGCGGGAGAGGGCACCGGGGAGCTGTTTTTT. It codes for CASSLGAGEGTGELFF.

The genes are TRBV7-9 and TRBJ2-3, with a possible D match to TRBD2 (5 bases). Germline CDR1 reads SEHNR; CDR2 reads FQNEAQ (reference sequence). This CDR3 is 12 amino acids long. V gave up 8 bases and J gave up 4 bases, with 10 bases separating them. The CDR3 is CASGRAADTQYF. The DNA of the CDR3 is TGTGCCAGCGGGCGGGCAGCAGATACGCAGTATTTT.

The chain combines TRBV29-1 with TRBJ2-5; 9 positions match TRBD2. After removal of 6 bases from V and 1 base from J, the junction contained 6 bases not matched to a gene. CDR3 size: 14 residues. Germline CDR1 SQVTM, CDR2 ANQGSEA. CDR3 protein: CSVGGGDAQETQYF. The CDR3 DNA sequence: TGCAGCGTGGGCGGGGGGGACGCCCAAGAGACCCAGTACTTC.

The chain carries TRBV7-9 and TRBJ2-7; D is perhaps TRBD2 (5 bases). This CDR3 comprises 15 residues. Germline CDR1 SEHNR, CDR2 FQNEAQ (reference sequence). V lost 1 base and J lost 0, with 10 bases in between. The CDR3 region has the DNA TGTGCCAGCAGCTTAGGAGGGTCCCCCTCCTACGAGCAGTACTTC. Protein product: CASSLGGSPSYEQYF.

CDR3 bases: TGTGCCAGCACCGGGACAGGGAATCCCTACGAGCAGTACTTC. Amino acid sequence: CASTGTGNPYEQYF. The chain couples TRBV6-5 to TRBJ2-7; 9 bases map to TRBD1. Losses at the gene ends were 7 bases for V and 2 bases for J; bases not matched to a gene: 6. Looked up from germline, CDR1 is MNHEY and CDR2 is SVGAGI. The CDR3 runs 14 residues.

The gene calls are TRBV5-6 and TRBJ2-1; 12 bases are shared with TRBD2. V shed 3 bases, J shed 13 bases, and the junction held 2 bases outside the gene matches. The germline V gene has CDR1 SGHDT and CDR2 YYEEEE. The CDR3 extends over 12 amino acids. In nucleotides, the CDR3 is TGTGCCAGCAGCTCACTAGCGGGGGGTCAGTTCTTC. Its translation: CASSSLAGGQFF.

The rearrangement uses TRBV19 and TRBJ2-3; 9 bases map to TRBD1. The CDR3 contains 15 residues. CDR1 is LNHDA and CDR2 is SQIVND in the germline V gene (reference sequence). Trimming at V came to 5 bases and at J to 6 bases, leaving 9 bases not matched to a gene. CDR3 sequence reads: CASSDRDRVSDTQYF. As DNA, the CDR3 is TGTGCCAGTAGTGACCGGGACAGGGTGTCGGATACGCAGTATTTT.

This chain links TRBV7-8 with TRBJ2-5; weak D call: TRBD2 (6 bases). The germline V gene encodes CDR1 SGHVS and CDR2 FQNEAQ. V lost 5 bases to trimming and J lost 4 bases, with 11 bases between them. There are 13 residues in the CDR3. CDR3 bases: TGTGCCAGCAGCCCGACTAGGGGAGAGACCCAGTACTTC. It translates to CASSPTRGETQYF.

V is TRBV5-5 and J is TRBJ1-1; D is undetermined. Germline V gene lookup returns CDR1 SGHKS and CDR2 YYEKEE (reference sequence). CDR3 length equals 12 residues. Deletions cut 4 bases from V and 1 base from J, with 5 bases between. The CDR3 DNA sequence: TGTGCCAGCAGCGCAGGGAACACTGAAGCTTTCTTT. Translation gives CASSAGNTEAFF.

This chain connects TRBV11-2 to TRBJ2-6, with D possibly TRBD1 on 5 matching bases. The germline V gene has CDR1 SGHAT and CDR2 FQNNGV. The length of the CDR3 is 16 residues. Trimming pared 5 bases from V and 2 bases from J, leaving 13 bases between. The CDR3 DNA sequence: TGTGCCAGCAGCCCGCGCGAAGGGGCTGGGGCCAACGTCCTGACTTTC. Translating gives CASSPREGAGANVLTF.

The chain combines TRBV5-6 with TRBJ2-1; possible D gene TRBD2, 5 bases. Deletions cut 3 bases from V and 7 bases from J, with 5 bases between. This CDR3 has 11 amino acids. Germline CDR1 SGHDT, CDR2 YYEEEE. The CDR3 sequence: CASSSGNEQFF. CDR3 sequence (DNA): TGTGCCAGCAGCTCGGGGAATGAGCAGTTCTTC.

The chain combines TRBV28 with TRBJ2-1; 15 bases line up with TRBD2. V was pared by 2 bases and J by 15 bases, with 2 bases of the junction left unmatched. Per germline, CDR1 MDHEN and CDR2 SYDVKM. The CDR3 spans 13 residues. CDR3 bases: TGTGCCAGCAGTTTAGGGGGACTAGCGGGAGGGTTCTTC. It yields the protein CASSLGGLAGGFF.

The CDR3 is CASRPRGAQRGETQYF. The CDR3 nucleotides read TGTGCCAGCAGACCACGTGGAGCGCAACGAGGAGAGACCCAGTACTTC. This chain connects TRBV5-8 to TRBJ2-5; D gene ambiguous. CDR1 is SGHTS and CDR2 is YDEGEE in the germline V gene. V lost 5 bases, J lost 4 bases, and 21 bases lay in between. The CDR3 length is 16 residues.

This clone was seen a single time. This rearrangement joins TRBV4-1 to TRBJ1-3, with 10 bases lining up with TRBD1. The V and J ends lost 4 bases and 0 bases, in that order; junction bases with no gene match: 12. The length of the CDR3 is 19 residues. Germline CDR1 MGHRA, CDR2 YSYEKL. CDR3 in amino acids: CASSPPGQGTSFSGNTIYF. CDR3 bases: TGCGCCAGCAGCCCACCGGGACAGGGGACCTCCTTCTCTGGAAACACCATATATTTT.

The V gene is TRBV19, the J gene TRBJ1-1; 9 nucleotides align to TRBD1. CDR3 size: 17 residues. The ends lost 5 bases at V and 0 bases at J; junction bases unmatched: 10. Germline V gene data show CDR1 as LNHDA and CDR2 as SQIVND (reference sequence). CDR3 residues: CASSGPRDRVVNTEAFF. CDR3 in DNA: TGTGCCAGTAGTGGCCCTCGGGACAGGGTGGTGAACACTGAAGCTTTCTTT.

This chain joins TRBV5-1 and TRBJ2-5, with TRBD2 identical over 12 bases. Germline V lookup: CDR1 SGHRS, CDR2 YFSETQ. Trimming took 1 base from V and 2 from J; bases not matched to a gene: 6. This CDR3 comprises 17 residues. In DNA form, the CDR3 reads TGCGCCAGCAGCTTGCTAGCGGGGGGGCTTGGGCAAGAGACCCAGTACTTC. Its translation is CASSLLAGGLGQETQYF.

The rearrangement uses TRBV18 and TRBJ2-1, with D maybe TRBD2 (5 bases). Per the germline V gene, CDR1 is KGHSH and CDR2 is LQKENI. The CDR3 runs to 17 residues. Trimming took off 3 bases at V and 0 bases at J, with 15 bases between the two ends. The CDR3 nucleotides are TGTGCCAGCTCACCGGACCTAGCAGTAAGCTCCTACAATGAGCAGTTCTTC. Its protein product is CASSPDLAVSSYNEQFF.

In nucleotides, the CDR3 is TGTGCCATCAGTGAGAGGGACAGGAACACTGAAGCTTTCTTT. It yields the protein CAISERDRNTEAFF. The chain combines TRBV10-3 with TRBJ1-1; 7 nucleotides agree with TRBD1. CDR1 and CDR2 (germline): ENHRY, SYGVKD. The junction had 1 base not matched to a gene; V was cut back by 2 bases and J by 1 base. This CDR3 is built from 14 residues.

The chain uses TRBV5-4 and TRBJ2-7; 11 nucleotides agree with TRBD2. Per the germline V gene, CDR1 is SGHNT and CDR2 is YYREEE (reference sequence). V was pared by 4 bases and J by 5 bases, with 11 bases of the junction left unmatched. There are 16 residues in the CDR3. The DNA of the CDR3 is TGTGCCAGCAGCGCACAATTAGCGGGAGGGCCGAACGAGCAGTACTTC. Translation: CASSAQLAGGPNEQYF.

The chain joins TRBV6-1 to TRBJ2-1; TRBD2 matches at 10 bases. The CDR3 contains 15 residues. CDR1 is MNHNS, CDR2 SASEGT, per germline. V lost 2 bases to trimming and J lost 4 bases; unmatched junction nucleotides: 2. CDR3 residues: CASSELAGGYNEQFF. The CDR3 DNA follows: TGTGCCAGCAGTGAATTAGCGGGGGGTTACAATGAGCAGTTCTTC.

V and J are TRBV28 and TRBJ1-5, with TRBD1 matching over 7 bases. V shed 5 bases, J shed 1 base, and the junction held 8 bases outside the gene matches. The germline CDR1 and CDR2 sequences are MDHEN and SYDVKM. CDR3 length: 16 residues. The CDR3 sequence is CASSLRQGASNQPQHF. CDR3 DNA sequence: TGTGCCAGCAGTCTTAGACAGGGTGCGAGCAATCAGCCCCAGCATTTT. The full variable domain, completed using reference TRBV28 and TRBJ1-5, is DVKVTQSSRYLVKRTGEKVFLECVQDMDHENMFWYRQDPGLGLRLIYFSYDVKMKEKGDIPEGYSVSREKKERFSLILESASTNQTSMYLCASSLRQGASNQPQHFGDGTRLSIL.

CDR3 nucleotide sequence: TGTGCCACGACTTTGGGAGGCGATACGCAGTATTTT. Its protein product is CATTLGGDTQYF. The J gene is TRBJ2-3, the V gene TRBV19, with a tentative D call TRBD2 (6 bases). Germline-derived CDR1 and CDR2 are LNHDA and SQIVND (reference sequence). The CDR3 spans 12 residues. The germline V and J ends were trimmed by 10 bases and 6 bases, with 14 bases remaining between them.

This chain joins TRBV18 and TRBJ1-4, with D uncertain. From germline, CDR1 is KGHSH and CDR2 LQKENI. The CDR3 sequence is 14 residues long. Between the trimmed V and J ends, which lost 4 bases and 4 bases, there was a span of 10 bases. CDR3 nucleotide sequence: TGTGCCAGCTCACATGGAGGGTTTAATGAAAAACTGTTTTTT. It translates to CASSHGGFNEKLFF.

The chain uses TRBV4-2 and TRBJ2-5; 10 bases fit TRBD2. V trimming: 3 bases; J trimming: 0 bases; junction bases outside the gene matches: 4. Looked up from germline, CDR1 is LGHNA and CDR2 is YNFKEQ. CDR3 size: 16 residues. In DNA, the CDR3 is TGTGCCAGCAGCCAGGGGACTAGCGCGAACCAAGAGACCCAGTACTTC. It translates to CASSQGTSANQETQYF.

The rearrangement links TRBV7-2 to TRBJ2-7; 8 bases match TRBD1. Per germline, CDR1 SGHTA and CDR2 FQGNSA. Germline trimming cut 4 bases from V and 4 bases from J; bases unmatched to any gene: 6. This CDR3 has 14 residues. The CDR3 protein is CASSYRDRRYEQYF. The CDR3 region has the DNA TGTGCCAGCAGCTACCGGGACAGGCGGTACGAGCAGTACTTC.

This clone was counted once. The J gene is TRBJ2-1, the V gene TRBV2; 9 bases map to TRBD1. With 7 bases clipped from V and 3 bases from J, the junction kept 4 bases outside the gene matches. CDR1 is SNHLY, CDR2 FYNNEI, per germline. The CDR3 covers 14 residues. In DNA, the CDR3 is TGTGCCAGCACCGCGGGACAGGGCTACAATGAGCAGTTCTTC. This sequence encodes CASTAGQGYNEQFF. Full variable domain (remainder filled in from reference TRBV2 and TRBJ2-1): EPEVTQTPSHQVTQMGQEVILRCVPISNHLYFYWYRQILGQKVEFLVSFYNNEISEKSEIFDDQFSVERPDGSNFTLKIRSTKLEDSAMYFCASTAGQGYNEQFFGPGTRLTVL.

The V and J genes are TRBV27 and TRBJ2-1, with TRBD2 identical over 12 bases. The J segment lost 7 bases and the V segment lost 5 bases, leaving 9 bases of the junction unmatched. There are 16 residues in the CDR3. Germline lookup yields CDR1 MNHEY and CDR2 SMNVEV (reference sequence). The CDR3 is CASSPRLAGAGNEQFF. In DNA, the CDR3 is TGTGCCAGCAGTCCCCGACTAGCGGGAGCCGGAAATGAGCAGTTCTTC.